The rows below give T cell receptor beta chains drawn from one sample of a study of blood T cell repertoires in COVID-19. Using immunoSEQ multiplex PCR, the repertoire was profiled, and TCRdb retains in-frame clones only, with some absent. The data contain about 230,000 clones, roughly 88% of them singletons. The sequenced sample consisted of peripheral blood. The source is a middle-aged man with acute or convalescent COVID-19. Both conserved end residues are part of each CDR3. A D gene is named only where the DNA matches it firmly. Size is omitted from some rows. Given values are once, few, many or a class for expanded clones.

d_call j_call clone_size v_call cdr3_aa cdr3_nt
- TRBJ1-3 - TRBV7-9 CASSLGYSVSGNTIYF TGTGCCAGCAGCTTAGGATATTCAGTCTCTGGAAACACCATATATTTT
- TRBJ2-5 once TRBV5-4 CASSPTRRGEETQYF TGTGCCAGCAGCCCTACCCGCAGGGGTGAAGAGACCCAGTACTTC
TRBD2 TRBJ2-7 once TRBV7-9 CASRREGSYEQYF TGTGCCAGCAGACGGGAGGGCTCCTACGAGCAGTACTTC
TRBD2 TRBJ2-5 - TRBV28 CASSLPRTSGRFKTQYF TGTGCCAGCAGTTTACCGAGGACTAGCGGGAGGTTTAAGACCCAGTACTTC
- TRBJ1-1 - TRBV3-1/TRBV3-2 CASSQGGAYTEAFF TGTGCCAGCAGCCAAGGGGGCGCCTACACTGAAGCTTTCTTT
TRBD2 TRBJ2-5 - TRBV2 CASSDRSGIETQYF TGTGCCAGCAGTGACCGTAGCGGGATTGAGACCCAGTACTTC
TRBD2 TRBJ2-2 few TRBV19 CASSISSGAGELFF TGTGCCAGTAGTATCTCTAGCGGCGCCGGGGAGCTGTTTTTT
TRBD1 TRBJ1-2 - TRBV2 CASSVGTGGVDGYTF TGTGCCAGCAGTGTCGGGACAGGGGGAGTAGATGGCTACACCTTC
- TRBJ1-1 - TRBV7-2 CANRLQGDMNTEAFF TGTGCCAACCGCTTGCAAGGGGACATGAACACTGAAGCTTTCTTT
- TRBJ2-1 - TRBV5-1 CASSIESHNEQFF TGCGCCAGCAGCATCGAGAGTCACAATGAGCAGTTCTTC
TRBD2 TRBJ2-3 - TRBV27 CASSPSGTRGPDTQYF TGTGCCAGCAGTCCTTCCGGGACTAGGGGACCAGATACGCAGTATTTT
TRBD2 TRBJ2-3 - TRBV29-1 CSVVPAGEIDTQYF TGCAGCGTTGTTCCAGCGGGAGAAATAGATACGCAGTATTTT
- TRBJ1-5 - TRBV19 CASSIPGVGNQPQHF TGTGCCAGTAGTATCCCCGGGGTCGGCAATCAGCCCCAGCATTTT
- TRBJ2-7 - TRBV23-1 CASSQSRTLNPYEQYF TGCGCCAGCAGTCAATCGCGGACTCTAAACCCCTACGAGCAGTACTTC
TRBD2 TRBJ2-7 once TRBV3-1/TRBV3-2 CASKKSGSSNEQYF TGTGCCAGCAAAAAAAGCGGGAGTTCGAACGAGCAGTACTTC
- TRBJ1-1 - TRBV4-3 CASSKTGNTEAFF TGCGCCAGCAGCAAGACAGGGAACACTGAAGCTTTCTTT
- TRBJ2-7 - TRBV30 CAWGRGQNYEQYF TGTGCCTGGGGGCGAGGACAGAACTACGAGCAGTACTTC
TRBD1 TRBJ1-3 - TRBV7-9 CASSLAGGERNTIYF TGTGCCAGCAGTTTGGCAGGGGGCGAACGGAACACCATATATTTT
- TRBJ1-3 - TRBV5-5 CASSLVTESYTIYF TGTGCCAGCAGCTTGGTCACAGAGAGTTACACCATATATTTT
TRBD2 TRBJ2-7 - TRBV7-8 CASRLAGGSYEQYF TGTGCCAGCAGGCTAGCGGGGGGTTCGTACGAGCAGTACTTC
- TRBJ1-1 few TRBV11-3 CASSLEGETEAFF TGTGCCAGCAGCCTAGAGGGAGAAACTGAAGCTTTCTTT
- TRBJ2-7 - TRBV4-3 CASSQDQKSAAAYEQYF TGCGCCAGCAGCCAAGATCAAAAGTCGGCAGCGGCCTACGAGCAGTACTTC
TRBD2 TRBJ2-3 - TRBV11-2 CASSSGLAGFGDTQYF TGTGCCAGCAGCTCGGGACTAGCGGGATTTGGAGATACGCAGTATTTT
TRBD1 TRBJ2-7 - TRBV4-2 CASSQSGQATGEQYF TGTGCCAGCAGTCAATCCGGACAGGCCACCGGCGAGCAGTACTTC
TRBD2 TRBJ2-5 - TRBV13 CASSPRTSGSGETQYF TGTGCCAGCAGCCCAAGGACTAGCGGGAGCGGGGAGACCCAGTACTTC
TRBD2 TRBJ2-2 - TRBV19 CASSLGGRANTGELFF TGTGCCAGTAGCCTCGGGGGGAGAGCGAACACCGGGGAGCTGTTTTTT
TRBD1 TRBJ2-5 - TRBV9 CASSVGIGTDQETQYF TGTGCCAGCAGCGTAGGTATAGGGACAGATCAAGAGACCCAGTACTTC
- TRBJ1-2 - TRBV7-2 CASGGSYGYTF TGTGCCAGCGGCGGTAGCTATGGCTACACCTTC
- TRBJ1-4 - TRBV19 CASSTPRDSATNEKLFF TGTGCCAGTAGTACCCCCAGAGACAGTGCAACTAATGAAAAACTGTTTTTT
- TRBJ1-2 - TRBV5-4 CASSRAGNHLNYGYTF TGTGCCAGCAGCCGGGCGGGGAACCACCTTAACTATGGCTACACCTTC
TRBD1 TRBJ1-1 - TRBV7-9 CASSQGETEAFF TGTGCCAGCAGCCAGGGGGAAACTGAAGCTTTCTTT
TRBD2 TRBJ2-3 - TRBV5-1 CASGGERTTDTQYF TGCGCCAGCGGGGGGGAGCGGACCACAGATACGCAGTATTTT
- TRBJ1-2 - TRBV12-3/TRBV12-4 CASSSKTNYGYTF TGTGCCAGCAGTTCCAAAACTAACTATGGCTACACCTTC
TRBD1 TRBJ1-2 - TRBV30 CAWSPGTGDNYGYTF TGTGCCTGGAGCCCCGGGACAGGTGATAACTATGGCTACACCTTC
TRBD1 TRBJ2-7 - TRBV12-3/TRBV12-4 CASSRQGAGEQYF TGTGCCAGCAGCCGACAGGGGGCAGGGGAGCAGTACTTC
- TRBJ2-3 - TRBV2 CASSPSGLRDTQYF TGTGCCAGCAGCCCCAGCGGACTCAGAGATACGCAGTATTTT
TRBD2 TRBJ2-5 - TRBV5-1 CASSLGLAGQETQYF TGCGCCAGCAGCTTGGGACTAGCGGGGCAAGAGACCCAGTACTTC
- TRBJ2-5 once TRBV12-5 CASGFQGTETQYF TGTGCTAGTGGTTTCCAGGGGACGGAGACCCAGTACTTC
- TRBJ1-2 once TRBV7-9 CASSPREGEYGYTF TGTGCCAGCAGCCCCCGGGAGGGGGAATATGGCTACACCTTC
- TRBJ1-5 few TRBV12-3/TRBV12-4 CASSKAANQPQHF TGTGCCAGCAGTAAGGCGGCCAATCAGCCCCAGCATTTT
- TRBJ1-1 - TRBV29-1 CSVSNGNTEAFF TGCAGCGTTTCTAACGGGAACACTGAAGCTTTCTTT
TRBD1 TRBJ2-1 - TRBV6-5 CASTMETGEIF TGTGCCAGCACGATGGAGACAGGGGAGATCTTC
- TRBJ2-3 - TRBV7-8 CASTGVRRAVRDTQYF TGTGCCAGCACGGGCGTCCGCAGGGCGGTAAGAGATACGCAGTATTTT
- TRBJ2-5 - TRBV12-3/TRBV12-4 CASSFLEETQYF TGTGCCAGCAGTTTTCTTGAAGAGACCCAGTACTTC
TRBD1 TRBJ1-2 - TRBV7-2 CASSLEGQRYGYTF TGTGCCAGCAGCTTGGAGGGACAGAGATATGGCTACACCTTC
- TRBJ2-2 - TRBV5-5 CASSFWANTGELFF TGTGCCAGCAGCTTTTGGGCAAACACCGGGGAGCTGTTTTTT
- TRBJ2-7 few TRBV11-2 CASSFLYEQYF TGTGCCAGCAGCTTCCTATACGAGCAGTACTTC
- TRBJ2-1 - TRBV20-1 CSASLAGRSSYNEQFF TGCAGTGCTAGTTTGGCGGGGAGGAGCTCCTACAATGAGCAGTTCTTC
TRBD2 TRBJ2-3 - TRBV15 CATSGETSGRGEGTQYF TGTGCCACCAGCGGAGAAACTAGCGGTAGAGGAGAAGGTACGCAGTATTTT
- TRBJ2-1 - TRBV7-9 CASSFIGGGNEQFF TGTGCCAGCAGCTTTATTGGGGGCGGGAATGAGCAGTTCTTC